This T cell receptor (beta chain) was sequenced during a study of CD8+CD57+ T cells in acquired aplastic anemia. Study-wide context: Each DNA sample taken from sorted CD4+ and CD8+ cells came to around 2.9 ug on average.

Study results and limitations: Around 29 shared CD8+ CDR3s appeared highly expressed within patients' immunodominant clones.

The CDR3 has 11 amino acids. The germline V gene has CDR1 SGHTA and CDR2 FQGNSA. V was shortened by 7 bases and J by 12 bases, with 13 bases between the two germline ends. Profiling that covered TCR beta VDJ and CDR3 relied on genomic DNA as its template. MiXCR was run by TCRdb on the reads, yielding one entry per CDR3 protein. The sample includes around 430,000 distinct CDR3 sequences, 25% to 40% of them seen just once. Patients included in sequencing had previously demonstrated CD8+CD57+ cell expansion by flow cytometry. Every patient had severe acquired aplastic anemia. Each patient gave a blood sample that was collected before any therapy had been received. This clonotype has more than one count but fewer than ten. Its target is unknown.

Sequencing was performed on sorted CD4+, CD8+, or CD8+CD57+ T cells (not recorded which) from PBMCs. V and J are TRBV7-2 and TRBJ2-1, with a tentative D call TRBD2 (6 bases). The TCR originated in a human donor with aplastic anemia. The CDR3 nucleotides are TGTGCCAGCAATGCGGACTATGGGCAGTTCTTC. Its protein product is CASNADYGQFF.